Below, one T cell receptor beta chain is given with its context. J gave up 2 bases and V 6 bases, and 15 bases lay outside the gene matches. This CDR3 is 18 amino acids long. Looked up from germline, CDR1 is LNHDA and CDR2 is SQIVND (reference sequence). This sample is drawn from a study of control samples from healthy donors and cancer patients. TCRdb keeps only in-frame clones here, not all; method: immunoSEQ multiplex PCR. The repertoire holds tens of thousands of clones, roughly 91% seen once, with approximately 14% in the top ten. The rearrangement links TRBV19 to TRBJ1-4, with 7 bases aligning to TRBD1. This clonotype was sampled from a man aged 25-45 years in good health. Sequenced input: blood. For the CDR3, the DNA is TGTGCCAGTAGCCAATTCAGGGGGTCGGTGAGGACTAATGAAAAACTGTTTTTT. Translating it yields CASSQFRGSVRTNEKLFF. Looking up the rest from reference TRBV19 and TRBJ1-4 gives the full variable domain: DGGITQSPKYLFRKEGQNVTLSCEQNLNHDAMYWYRQDPGQGLRLIYYSQIVNDFQKGDIAEGYSVSREKKESFPLTVTSAQKNPTAFYLCASSQFRGSVRTNEKLFFGSGTQLSVL.